This T cell receptor beta chain was sequenced for a study of cytomegalovirus exposure and HLA in healthy donors. Study in general: Later analysis reported that the 110 or so validation repertoires shared the platform of the roughly 630 first-cohort repertoires. Overall study results and limits: The study recorded 150 to 200 TCR beta chains that were cytomegalovirus-associated.

Details on this clone: Its cognate antigen is unknown.

After removal of 2 bases from V and 0 bases from J, the junction contained 6 bases not matched to a gene. The germline V gene encodes CDR1 SGDLS and CDR2 YYNGEE. This CDR3 contains 17 residues. Clones were sequenced by immunoSEQ multiplex PCR, and TCRdb holds only the in-frame ones, with some missing. The table has about 220,000 clones, 80% to 90% seen once. This receptor was taken from a man aged 18 to 30 in good health and CMV-seronegative. The sample taken for sequencing was PBMCs. V and J are TRBV9 and TRBJ1-3; 9 nucleotides line up with TRBD1. The CDR3 protein is CASSVGTGKLSGNTIYF. CDR3 DNA sequence: TGTGCCAGCAGCGTCGGGACAGGGAAACTCTCTGGAAACACCATATATTTT. The full variable domain, completed using reference TRBV9 and TRBJ1-3, is DSGVTQTPKHLITATGQRVTLRCSPRSGDLSVYWYQQSLDQGLQFLIQYYNGEERAKGNILERFSAQQFPDLHSELNLSSLELGDSALYFCASSVGTGKLSGNTIYFGEGSWLTVV.